This T cell receptor beta chain was found in a study of CD8+ T cells in alopecia areata. Extracted RNA was reverse transcribed, and the resulting cDNA served as sequencing template. Assay used: immunoSEQ multiplex PCR; TCRdb lists only in-frame clones, some missing. The sample yields around 180,000 clones, under 80% seen once. This sample's treatment: oral pan-JAK inhibitor, 5-10 mg twice daily. Germline loops: CDR1 MNHNS, CDR2 SASEGT. The CDR3 runs 14 residues. Trimming took off 0 bases at V and 4 bases at J, with 6 bases between the two ends. This sample comprised CD4+ T cells sorted from blood, obtained around week 50, from a patient treated with tofacitinib. This clonotype was sampled from a human donor with alopecia areata. The chain employs TRBV6-1 and TRBJ2-2; D gene unclear. The CDR3 DNA is TGTGCCAGCAGTGAAGCATGGTTCACCGGGGAGCTGTTTTTT. Protein product: CASSEAWFTGELFF.